This T cell receptor (beta chain) came from a study of T cell responses to AZD1222 COVID-19 vaccine. The data were produced by immunoSEQ multiplex PCR, yet TCRdb's version contains in-frame clones alone and is incomplete. The profile covers under 200,000 clones, with about nine tenths appearing a single time and approximately 2% taken by the ten largest. Sequencing was performed on peripheral blood, taken on day 0 of AZD1222 vaccination. This TCR was sampled from an adult in good health.

CDR3 protein: CASSVGTREYTDTQYF. The CDR3 DNA sequence: TGTGCCAGCAGCGTAGGGACTAGGGAGTACACAGATACGCAGTATTTT. The chain recombines TRBV9 with TRBJ2-3, with 7 bases identical to TRBD2. The CDR3 is 16 residues long. The trim removed 0 bases at V and 2 bases at J, leaving 6 bases unmatched. Germline V gene data show CDR1 as SGDLS and CDR2 as YYNGEE.